The text below deals with one T cell receptor (beta chain). The antigen is undetermined. These data come from a study of T cell repertoires in aging, cancer and after chemotherapy. As for the study in general: Patients with glioblastoma brain tumors were sampled before and after temozolomide-based therapy.

TRB rearrangements spanning V, D and J were amplified using mixed TRB-A/B primers. Using its own MiXCR run on the multiplex PCR reads, TCRdb lists one record per CDR3 protein. The sample lists 15,000 to 20,000 distinct CDR3 sequences, over 35% occurring once. Study results and caveats: In each cancer cohort, median generation probability increased across chemotherapy, suggesting thymic output rebounded. In cancer patients, declining TCR diversity with age involved lost richness and lost evenness. These repertoire data do not allow conclusions about immunological memory after chemotherapy.

The CDR3 sequence is 14 residues long. Per germline, CDR1 DFQATT and CDR2 SNEGSKA (reference sequence). Trimming at V came to 5 bases and at J to 1 base, leaving 3 bases not matched to a gene. Amplification of TCR beta used genomic DNA extracted from peripheral blood. The chain joins TRBV20-1 to TRBJ2-4, with 9 bases identical to TRBD2. The receptor was isolated from a human donor with a solid tumor. The sample consisted of blood. DNA of the CDR3: TGCAGTGCTGGAGGGACTAGCGCCAAAAACATTCAGTACTTC. Encoded protein: CSAGGTSAKNIQYF.